The clone carrying this T cell receptor (beta chain) was seen many times. Its target is unknown. The CDR3 extends over 14 amino acids. V was pared by 4 bases and J by 11 bases, with 10 bases of the junction left unmatched. Germline assignment: CDR1 SGHKS and CDR2 YYEKEE (reference sequence). The data derive from a study of T cells after yellow fever vaccination. UMIs were added to TCR cDNA along with a universal primer site when it was made by 5'RACE template switching. TCRdb analysed the 5' RACE reads with MiXCR anew, one entry per CDR3 protein. The top ten clones hold about 3% of a sample with about 220,000 distinct CDR3 sequences, about 3% of them seen once. The study's findings and limits: Clonotype sharing between CD4 and CD8 compartments was small.

This TCR was recovered from a man between 18 and 35 years old who received the YFV17D yellow fever vaccine. The source was CD4+ T cells sorted from PBMCs, collected 10 days after the yellow fever booster vaccination. This chain links TRBV5-5 with TRBJ2-1; 9 bases are shared with TRBD1. CDR3: CASSARDRVFQQFF. CDR3 nucleotide sequence: TGTGCCAGCAGCGCCCGGGACAGGGTCTTCCAGCAGTTCTTC.